This entry concerns a single T cell receptor (beta chain). Sequencing used immunoSEQ multiplex PCR; TCRdb keeps in-frame clones, though not all of them. This sample carries about 83,000 clones, about nine tenths of them seen once, and the ten largest clones take about 0.76%. This sample is drawn from a study of OX40 agonist ivuxolimab in advanced cancers. The V and J ends lost 5 bases and 0 bases, in that order; junction bases with no gene match: 7. The CDR3 spans 16 residues. The germline V gene has CDR1 SGHTA and CDR2 FQGNSA. The material was CD4+ or CD8+ T cells sorted from blood, obtained in a trial of the OX40 agonist ivuxolimab. This clonotype originated in an adult with an advanced solid tumor such as melanoma, head and neck, liver or kidney cancer. The chain joins TRBV7-2 to TRBJ1-3, with 7 bases fitting TRBD1. The chain's CDR3 is CASSPPDRHSGNTIYF. The CDR3 region has the DNA TGTGCCAGCAGCCCGCCGGACAGGCACTCTGGAAACACCATATATTTT.